These T cell receptor beta chains were read from a single sample in a study of T cells in Graves' hyperthyroidism and ophthalmopathy. TCRdb ran MiXCR on the multiplex PCR reads and lists one entry per CDR3 protein. The sample contains 300,000 to 400,000 distinct CDR3 sequences, 21% of which appear only once. Sequenced material: blood. The receptors shown here come from a woman aged 45-60 years with Graves' hyperthyroidism. Both conserved end residues are part of each CDR3. A D gene is named only where the DNA matches it firmly. Only some rows state a clone size, as once, few, many or a class for expanded clones.

abundance,v_gene,d_gene,j_gene,CDR3nt,CDR3aa
many,TRBV3-1,-,TRBJ2-1,TGTGCCAGCAGCCACGCCGCTGAGCAGTTCTTC,CASSHAAEQFF
-,TRBV14,TRBD1,TRBJ2-7,TGTGCCAGCAGCCAAGTGGCCAGGGGGAACGAGCAGTACTTC,CASSQVARGNEQYF
many,TRBV3-1,TRBD1,TRBJ1-2,TGTGCCAGCAGCCAAGCCGGACAGGTGATCTATGGCTACACCTTC,CASSQAGQVIYGYTF
many,TRBV28,TRBD1,TRBJ1-6,TGTGCCAGCAGCAAAGGACAGGCATATAATTCACCCCTCCACTTT,CASSKGQAYNSPLHF
many,TRBV30,TRBD2,TRBJ2-1,TGTGCCTGGAGGCTAGCGGGGTACAATGAGCAGTTCTTC,CAWRLAGYNEQFF
-,TRBV7-3,TRBD2,TRBJ2-1,TGTGCCAGCAGCTTAAGGTCCCTAGCGGGGCACGGTGGGAATGAGCAGTTCTTC,CASSLRSLAGHGGNEQFF
many,TRBV20-1,-,TRBJ2-1,TGCAGTGTCTCCGGGAGTCTTAAGGGGTCTACAAATGAGCAGTTCTTC,CSVSGSLKGSTNEQFF
once,TRBV28,-,TRBJ1-5,TGTGCCAGCAGCCCCTTGACGGGTCGGAGCAATCAGCCCCAGCATTTT,CASSPLTGRSNQPQHF
many,TRBV28,-,TRBJ2-5,TGTGCCAGCAGTTGGAGGGTTGGACAGGAACGTACGAAGACCCAGTACTTC,CASSWRVGQERTKTQYF
-,TRBV28,-,TRBJ2-1,TGTGCCAGCAGTACTTCTGGCCAATCCTACAATGAGCAGTTCTTC,CASSTSGQSYNEQFF
-,TRBV7-9,TRBD2,TRBJ2-1,TGTGCCAGCAGCTCCACTAGCGGGAGGAGCAACAATGAGCAGTTCTTC,CASSSTSGRSNNEQFF
-,TRBV28,TRBD1,TRBJ1-2,TGTGCCAGCAGTAAGACAGGGTCTGACACCTTC,CASSKTGSDTF
-,TRBV12-3/TRBV12-4,TRBD2,TRBJ2-7,TGTGCCAGCAGTTTATACGTCCGGACTAGCGGTTCGGACGAGCAGTACTTC,CASSLYVRTSGSDEQYF
many,TRBV2,-,TRBJ1-1,TGTGCCAGCAGTGTGCAGACGGCAAGAAGGAACACTGAAGCTTTCTTT,CASSVQTARRNTEAFF
many,TRBV12-3/TRBV12-4,TRBD1,TRBJ1-1,TGTGCCAGCAGGAAAGACAGGGGAACTGAAGCTTTCTTT,CASRKDRGTEAFF
-,TRBV27,TRBD1,TRBJ1-2,TGTGCCAGCAGTTCAACAGGGGACTATGGCTACACCTTC,CASSSTGDYGYTF
few,TRBV12-3/TRBV12-4,-,TRBJ1-3,TGTGCCAGCAGCCGACCTCCAGACAGGTTGTCTGGAAACACCATATATTTT,CASSRPPDRLSGNTIYF
many,TRBV30,TRBD2,TRBJ2-7,TGTGCCTGGAGACTAGCGGGAGTTCGCGAGCAGTACTTC,CAWRLAGVREQYF
-,TRBV4-1,TRBD1,TRBJ2-5,TGCGCCAGCAGCCAAGAAGTGGACAGGGTTACGTACTTC,CASSQEVDRVTYF
many,TRBV6-1,TRBD2,TRBJ2-3,TGTGCCAGCAGTTATACTAGCGGGAGGGCTAGCACAGATACGCAGTATTTT,CASSYTSGRASTDTQYF
many,TRBV14,TRBD1,TRBJ1-2,TGTGCCAGCAGCCAAGTCAGGGGGATCCCTCCCTATGGCTACACCTTC,CASSQVRGIPPYGYTF
many,TRBV10-3,TRBD1,TRBJ1-4,TGTGCCATCAGTGAGTCCCGGGACAGGGGTGAAAAACTGTTTTTT,CAISESRDRGEKLFF
-,TRBV11-2,TRBD2,TRBJ2-1,TGTGCCAGCAGAAAGGGCCTAGCGGGAGGAAGGAATGAGCAGTTCTTC,CASRKGLAGGRNEQFF
many,TRBV7-3,TRBD2,TRBJ2-1,TGTGCCAGCAGCATATTTCTAGCGGGAGGTTTAGCAAATGAGCAGTTCTTC,CASSIFLAGGLANEQFF
few,TRBV6-1,-,TRBJ2-7,TGTGCCAGCAACACGGGGGACTCTCCCTACGAGCAGTACTTC,CASNTGDSPYEQYF
once,TRBV7-2,-,TRBJ2-1,TGTGCCAGCAGCTTAGACTCTCGCAATGAGCAGTTCTTC,CASSLDSRNEQFF
-,TRBV28,TRBD1,TRBJ2-7,TGTGCCAGCGAGGGACAGGGGAGTTCCTACGAGCAGTACTTC,CASEGQGSSYEQYF
-,TRBV5-1,-,TRBJ2-5,TGCGCCAGCAGCTTCTTGAACGGTGAACAAGAGACCCAGTACTTC,CASSFLNGEQETQYF
many,TRBV5-5,-,TRBJ2-1,TGTGCCAGCAGCAACCGAGCCCACCGGGACGATCCCTACAATGAGCAGTTCTTC,CASSNRAHRDDPYNEQFF
few,TRBV19,TRBD1,TRBJ1-1,TGTGCCAGTAGTTCCCCCACCGGGACAGGGCGCCCTGAAGCTTTCTTT,CASSSPTGTGRPEAFF
few,TRBV10-3,-,TRBJ2-2,TGTGCCCACTGGGTGGCGAACACCGGGGAGCTGTTTTTT,CAHWVANTGELFF
-,TRBV5-4,-,TRBJ2-3,TGTGCCAGCAGCTTGAATCAGGGGACAGATACGCAGTATTTT,CASSLNQGTDTQYF
-,TRBV5-1,-,TRBJ1-3,TGCGCCAGCAGCTTGGGGGGGGCAACCTCTGGAAACACCATATATTTT,CASSLGGATSGNTIYF
many,TRBV28,TRBD1,TRBJ1-5,TGTGCCAGCCAGACAGGGGGCGGCAATCAGCCCCAGCATTTT,CASQTGGGNQPQHF
many,TRBV20-1,TRBD2,TRBJ2-5,TGCAGTGCTAGACCCCTTCTAGCGGGAGAAAAAGAGACCCAGTACTTC,CSARPLLAGEKETQYF
-,TRBV10-3,TRBD2,TRBJ2-5,TGTGCCATCAGAGCGGGAGTTCAAGAGACCCAGTACTTC,CAIRAGVQETQYF
-,TRBV4-1,-,TRBJ1-5,TGCGCCAGCAGCCAAGATCGGGGCCGGGGGGGCAATCAGCCCCAGCATTTT,CASSQDRGRGGNQPQHF
-,TRBV5-1,-,TRBJ1-1,TGCGCCAGCACCGGGAGTGGGCAGAACACTGAAGCTTTCTTT,CASTGSGQNTEAFF